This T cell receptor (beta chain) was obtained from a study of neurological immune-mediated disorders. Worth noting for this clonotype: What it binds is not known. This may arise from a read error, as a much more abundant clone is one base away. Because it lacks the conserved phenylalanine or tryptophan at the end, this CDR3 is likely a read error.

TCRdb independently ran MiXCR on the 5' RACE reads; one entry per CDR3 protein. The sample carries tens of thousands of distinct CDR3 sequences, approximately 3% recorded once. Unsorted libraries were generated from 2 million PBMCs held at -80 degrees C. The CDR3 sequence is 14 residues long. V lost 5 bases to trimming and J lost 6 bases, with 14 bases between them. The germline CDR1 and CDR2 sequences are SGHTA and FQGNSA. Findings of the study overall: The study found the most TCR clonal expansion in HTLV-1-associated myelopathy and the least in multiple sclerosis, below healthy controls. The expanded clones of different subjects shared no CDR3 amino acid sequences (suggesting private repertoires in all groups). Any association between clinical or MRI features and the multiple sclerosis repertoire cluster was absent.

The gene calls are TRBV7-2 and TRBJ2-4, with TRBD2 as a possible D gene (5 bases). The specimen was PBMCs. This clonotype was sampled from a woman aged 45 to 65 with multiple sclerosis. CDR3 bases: TGTGCCAGCAGCAAGGGTAGCGAGAGAAACATTCAGTACTGC. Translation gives CASSKGSERNIQYC.